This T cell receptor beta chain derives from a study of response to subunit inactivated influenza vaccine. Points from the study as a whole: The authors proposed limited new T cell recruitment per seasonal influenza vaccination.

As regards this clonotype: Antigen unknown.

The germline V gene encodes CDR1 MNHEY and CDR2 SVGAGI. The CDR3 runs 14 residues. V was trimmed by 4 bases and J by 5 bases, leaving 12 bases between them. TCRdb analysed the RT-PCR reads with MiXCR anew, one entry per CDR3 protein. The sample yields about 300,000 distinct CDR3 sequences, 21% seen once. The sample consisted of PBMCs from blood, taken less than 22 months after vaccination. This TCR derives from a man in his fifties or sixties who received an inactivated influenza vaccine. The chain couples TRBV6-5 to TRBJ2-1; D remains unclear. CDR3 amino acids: CASSLPREDNEQFF. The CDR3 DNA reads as TGTGCCAGCAGTTTACCTAGAGAGGACAATGAGCAGTTCTTC.